The clone carrying this TCR beta chain has a handful of counts. With 10 bases removed from V and 7 bases from J, the gap between germline ends came to 14 bases. Germline values: CDR1 SNHLY, CDR2 FYNNEI. The CDR3 length is 12 residues. The record originates from a study of shared T cell receptors in the human thymus. The data were produced by immunoSEQ multiplex PCR, yet TCRdb's version contains in-frame clones alone and is incomplete. The sample carries 720,000 or so clones, approximately 85% recorded once. The sample also formed part of further work on human thymus T cells. That work adds: Each of the donors was a healthy Finnish infant who was undergoing open corrective cardiac surgery for congenital heart defects. Thymic resections from corrective heart surgery supplied the tissue.

The chain carries TRBV2 and TRBJ2-1, with unresolved D. Sequenced material: thymocytes. The source of this sequence is a girl younger than two with a congenital heart defect. The CDR3 nucleotides are TGTGCCACAAACTCTCCCAGGAATGAGCAGTTCTTC. Translated: CATNSPRNEQFF.